This is a list of T cell receptor beta chains from one sample in a study of shared clonotypes between healthy human individuals. The data were produced by immunoSEQ multiplex PCR, yet TCRdb's version contains in-frame clones alone and is incomplete. Here the sample spans under 600,000 clones, 98% being singletons. The material sequenced was naive CD8+ T cells sorted from blood. The receptors originated from a man aged 30-40 years in good health. Both conserved end residues are part of each CDR3. The D gene is left open where the match is weak. Not all rows give a size; the values are once, few, many and, for expanded clones, a class.

j_call v_call clone_size d_call cdr3_nt cdr3_aa
TRBJ2-2 TRBV29-1 NA NA TGCAGCGTTGCCGGGAACACCGGGGAGCTGTTTTTT CSVAGNTGELFF
TRBJ2-3 TRBV27 NA NA TGTGCCAGCACCCATGAGGCGGTTCCGAAGACAGATACGCAGTATTTT CASTHEAVPKTDTQYF
TRBJ2-7 TRBV7-8 NA TRBD1 TGTGCCAGCAGTACCGGGACAGGGTTCTCCTACGAGCAGTACTTC CASSTGTGFSYEQYF
TRBJ2-7 TRBV28 NA TRBD1 TGTGCCAGCAGTTCCTATAGGGGACAGAGAGACTACGAGCAGTACTTC CASSSYRGQRDYEQYF
TRBJ2-7 TRBV13 NA NA TGTGCCAGCAGCTTAGCGGGCGGGATTGGGGGCTACGAGCAGTACTTC CASSLAGGIGGYEQYF
TRBJ2-2 TRBV4-1 NA TRBD2 TGCGCCAGCAGCCACCCGGAGCGGGAGAGTCGGACCGGGGAGCTGTTTTTT CASSHPERESRTGELFF
TRBJ1-2 TRBV7-9 once TRBD1 TGTGTCAGCAGCTTATTGGACAGGGGGCGAGATGGCTACACCTTC CVSSLLDRGRDGYTF
TRBJ2-7 TRBV5-4 NA NA TGTGCCAGCAGCCCTAATAACTACGAGCAGTACTTC CASSPNNYEQYF
TRBJ2-7 TRBV29-1 NA NA TGCAGCGTTGAGTTTCCGGACAGCTCCTACGAGCAGTACTTC CSVEFPDSSYEQYF
TRBJ2-3 TRBV7-2 NA NA TGTGCCAGCAGCGGCCCACTAGTGGCGGTCTATTTTACGCAGTATTTT CASSGPLVAVYFTQYF
TRBJ2-7 TRBV2 NA TRBD1 TGTGCCAGCAGCCCCACCGGGACAGGCTACGAGCAGTACTTC CASSPTGTGYEQYF
TRBJ2-7 TRBV19 NA NA TGTGCCAGTAGTATTCCCGGGCGGAAGTACGAGCAGTACTTC CASSIPGRKYEQYF
TRBJ1-2 TRBV28 NA NA TGTGCCAGCAGTTTTACGGGCTCCGCGCGACAGGCTAACTATGGCTACACCTTC CASSFTGSARQANYGYTF
TRBJ1-2 TRBV7-9 NA NA TGTGCCAGCAGCTTAGACTCACTTCGGCCCATCTATGGCTACACCTTC CASSLDSLRPIYGYTF
TRBJ2-3 TRBV2 NA NA TGTGCCAGCCCAAGCACAGATACGCAGTATTTT CASPSTDTQYF
TRBJ1-4 TRBV4-1 NA NA TGCGCCAGCAGGTACCGACAGTTATCGGATGAAAAACTGTTTTTT CASRYRQLSDEKLFF
TRBJ2-7 TRBV7-8 NA NA TGTGCCAGCAGCGAGGCCCTAGAGTCCTACGAGCAGTACTTC CASSEALESYEQYF
TRBJ2-1 TRBV2 once NA TGTGCCAGCAGTGAAACGATTTCTGAGCAGTTCTTC CASSETISEQFF
TRBJ2-3 TRBV27 NA NA TGTGCCAGCAGTCCGAGGGACGGCCGCACAGATACGCAGTATTTT CASSPRDGRTDTQYF
TRBJ2-2 TRBV18 NA NA TGTGCCAGCTCACCACCATCGGGAGTGGTAACCGGGGAGCTGTTTTTT CASSPPSGVVTGELFF
TRBJ1-2 TRBV19 NA TRBD1 TGTGCCAGTAGCACTTCCGGGACAGGGGGCCGAGGCTACACCTTC CASSTSGTGGRGYTF
TRBJ2-2 TRBV21-1 NA NA TGTGCCAGCAGCAAACGGAAAGGGACTAGCGGGGATGCGAACACCGGGGAGCTGTTTTTT CASSKRKGTSGDANTGELFF
TRBJ2-7 TRBV4-1 NA TRBD2 TGCGCCAGCAGCCATGGGCCAGCGGGAGGGCCGGGGGAGCAGTACTTC CASSHGPAGGPGEQYF
TRBJ1-1 TRBV5-8 NA NA TGTGCCAGCAGCTTTTTTCCTGGGGCAGGCCTCATGAACACTGAAGCTTTCTTT CASSFFPGAGLMNTEAFF
TRBJ1-1 TRBV14 NA TRBD1 TGTGCCAGCAGCCAAGATCCCCTCGGTCTGGACAGGGTGAACACTGAAGCTTTCTTT CASSQDPLGLDRVNTEAFF
TRBJ2-7 TRBV4-1 NA NA TGCGCCAGCAGCCAGGAGGACACCACGGGATACGAGCAGTACTTC CASSQEDTTGYEQYF
TRBJ1-2 TRBV6-6 once NA TGTGCCAGCAGCCTAGACCCGGGGTATGGCTACACCTTC CASSLDPGYGYTF
TRBJ1-1 TRBV27 NA NA TGTGCCAGCAGTTTAGGGACTCTGCCTAGGGGAACTGAAGCTTTCTTT CASSLGTLPRGTEAFF
TRBJ2-5 TRBV11-2 once TRBD2 TGTGCCAGCAGTCGGGGTAGCGGGAGTGAAGAGACCCAGTACTTC CASSRGSGSEETQYF
TRBJ1-4 TRBV9 NA TRBD1 TGTGCCAGCAGCGGACAGGGAGGTGGTGAAAAACTGTTTTTT CASSGQGGGEKLFF
TRBJ2-7 TRBV27 once NA TGTGCCAGCAGTCCCACTCACCTGTTGTATGAGCAGTACTTC CASSPTHLLYEQYF
TRBJ2-5 TRBV15 NA TRBD1 TGTGCCACCAGCAGTGACAGGGGCAGGGGAGAGACCCAGTACTTC CATSSDRGRGETQYF
TRBJ2-1 TRBV2 NA NA TGTGCCGGCGGGCGGTACAATGAGCAGTTCTTC CAGGRYNEQFF
TRBJ2-3 TRBV27 NA NA TGTGCCAGCAGTTTTTTGGCGTCTTCTAGCACAGATACGCAGTATTTT CASSFLASSSTDTQYF
TRBJ2-4 TRBV7-9 NA TRBD1 TGTGCCAGCAGCTCTTGGACAGGGGGGATAGGCATTCAGTACTTC CASSSWTGGIGIQYF
TRBJ2-4 TRBV29-1 NA TRBD2 TGCAGCGTTAATGGACTAGCGGGACGGGGAACTTTAAACATTCAGTACTTC CSVNGLAGRGTLNIQYF
TRBJ2-7 TRBV7-9 NA NA TGTGCCAGCAGCTTAAGCCCCCCAGGGGAGCAGTACTTC CASSLSPPGEQYF
TRBJ1-5 TRBV28 once TRBD1 TGTGCCAGCAGTTTAGTATACAGGGGTAGCAATCAGCCCCAGCATTTT CASSLVYRGSNQPQHF
TRBJ2-1 TRBV19 NA NA TGTGCCAGTAGTACCATGATGACGAACTACAATGAGCAGTTCTTC CASSTMMTNYNEQFF
TRBJ2-5 TRBV27 NA NA TGTGCCAGCAGCACAGGGCTAGATCAACAAGAGACCCAGTACTTC CASSTGLDQQETQYF
TRBJ2-2 TRBV25-1 NA TRBD1 TGTGCCAGCAGTCCCATGGGACAGGGAACCGGGGAGCTGTTTTTT CASSPMGQGTGELFF
TRBJ1-2 TRBV30 once NA TGTGCCTGGAGTGTTCGTTTGGGGGGCTTGGACTATGGCTACACCTTC CAWSVRLGGLDYGYTF
TRBJ1-3 TRBV5-4 NA NA TGTGCCAGCAGCTTCTACGCCTCTGGAAACACCATATATTTT CASSFYASGNTIYF
TRBJ2-2 TRBV27 NA NA TGTGCCAGCAGTTTAGGGACACAGAACACCGGGGAGCTGTTTTTT CASSLGTQNTGELFF
TRBJ1-1 TRBV5-1 NA NA TGCGCCAGCAGCTTACAAGGGACCACTGAAGCTTTCTTT CASSLQGTTEAFF
TRBJ2-7 TRBV29-1 NA TRBD2 TGCAGCGTTGAGTTGGCGGGAGAGAACTACGAGCAGTACTTC CSVELAGENYEQYF
TRBJ2-5 TRBV14 NA NA TGTGCCAGCAGCCAAGCGAATCTGTGGGAGACCCAGTACTTC CASSQANLWETQYF
TRBJ1-5 TRBV28 NA NA TGTGCCAGCACCCTCCAGAGCTTTGAGCCCCAGCATTTT CASTLQSFEPQHF
TRBJ1-1 TRBV15 NA NA TGTGCCACCAGCAGAGTAGGTCGTTACGACACTGAAGCTTTCTTT CATSRVGRYDTEAFF